The clone carrying this T cell receptor (beta chain) was recorded a few times. The data are from a study of tumor-infiltrating lymphocytes in localized non-small cell lung cancer. The table came from immunoSEQ multiplex PCR; TCRdb's copy has only in-frame clones and leaves some out. The table shows over 10,000 clones, with 66% occurring only once. V was shortened by 11 bases and J by 9 bases, with 23 bases between the two germline ends. The length of the CDR3 is 14 residues. The germline V gene has CDR1 ENHRY and CDR2 SYGVKD. The chain recombines TRBV10-3 with TRBJ2-1, with TRBD2 as a possible D gene (5 bases). This TCR came from a human donor with non-small cell lung cancer. Sequences were obtained from lung tumor tissue. CDR3 bases: TGTGCCGCCACCCCTGGCGGGCTGGCCAGTGAGCAGTTCTTC. It yields the protein CAATPGGLASEQFF.